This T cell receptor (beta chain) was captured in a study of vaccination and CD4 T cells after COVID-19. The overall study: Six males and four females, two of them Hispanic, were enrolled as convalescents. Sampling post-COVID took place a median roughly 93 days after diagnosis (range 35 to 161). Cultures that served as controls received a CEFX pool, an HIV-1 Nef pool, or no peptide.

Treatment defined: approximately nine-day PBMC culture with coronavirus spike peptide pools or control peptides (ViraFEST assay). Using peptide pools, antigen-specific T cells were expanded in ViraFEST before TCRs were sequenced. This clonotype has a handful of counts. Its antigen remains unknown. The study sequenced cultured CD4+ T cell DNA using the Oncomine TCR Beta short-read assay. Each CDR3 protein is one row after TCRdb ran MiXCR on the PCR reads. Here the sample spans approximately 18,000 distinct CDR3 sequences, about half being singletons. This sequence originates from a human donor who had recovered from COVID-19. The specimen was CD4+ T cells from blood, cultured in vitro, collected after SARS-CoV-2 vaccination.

The CDR3 loop reads CATDRGTGELFF. The CDR3 DNA follows: TGTGCCACGGACAGGGGCACCGGGGAGCTGTTTTTT. The gene calls are TRBV24-1 and TRBJ2-2; TRBD1 matches 9 bases. The V gene end was trimmed by 10 bases and the J gene end by 4 bases; junction bases not matched to a gene: 0. The CDR3 has 12 amino acids. CDR1 is KGHDR, CDR2 SFDVKD, per germline.